The 25 T cell receptor beta chains presented below share a single source sample, sequenced in a study of T cells after posttransplantation cyclophosphamide (dated by TCRdb to about 2016). The library was produced with the immunoSEQ multiplex PCR assay. What TCRdb holds here is the immuneACCESS table cut down to in-frame rearrangements. Part of the clones is not present; checked against another copy, under half of the missing clones reflect an unresolved V gene, and the others are unexplained. A total of about 6,000 clones appear in this sample, roughly 98% of them only once. The ten largest clones add up to just over 0.85% of the sample. The sequencing input was memory CD4+ T cells sorted from PBMCs. These receptors all stem from a man in his forties in good health, CMV-negative, and a related stem cell transplant donor.

This chain connects TRBV11-3 to TRBJ2-7; D gene uncertain. The CDR3 loop spans 14 amino acids. Germline lookup yields CDR1 SGHNT and CDR2 YENEEA. V was shortened by 0 bases and J by 5 bases, with 11 bases between the two germline ends. This CDR3 reads CASSLDNSADEQYF. Here the CDR3 DNA reads TGTGCCAGCAGCTTAGATAATAGTGCTGACGAGCAGTACTTC.

The chain combines TRBV5-4 with TRBJ2-7; maybe TRBD1 (5 bases). The CDR3 has 14 residues. Trimming pared 0 bases from V and 2 bases from J, leaving 9 bases between. CDR1 SGHNT and CDR2 YYREEE come from the germline V gene (reference sequence). CDR3 loop: CASSLGQRTYEQYF. The CDR3 bases are TGTGCCAGCAGCTTGGGACAGCGAACCTACGAGCAGTACTTC.

The chain combines TRBV7-6 with TRBJ1-3; perhaps TRBD1 as D (6 bases). The CDR3 extends over 13 amino acids. Germline assignment: CDR1 SGHVS and CDR2 FNYEAQ. Deletions cut 1 base from V and 7 bases from J, with 8 bases between. CDR3 loop: CASSLDRANTIYF. The CDR3 region has the DNA TGTGCCAGCAGCTTAGACAGGGCTAACACCATATATTTT.

The chain has TRBV5-1 and TRBJ1-1; no reliable D call. There are 13 residues in the CDR3. Trimming left V 1 base short and J 0 bases short, with 4 bases between. CDR1 and CDR2 (germline): SGHRS, YFSETQ. CDR3 residues: CASSLTVNTEAFF. The CDR3 DNA sequence: TGCGCCAGCAGCTTGACGGTGAACACTGAAGCTTTCTTT.

This sequence joins TRBV14 and TRBJ2-5; D is possibly TRBD1 (6 bases). The last part of the DNA fits TRBJ2-7 better; the J call may be wrong. The CDR3 length is 16 residues. Looked up from germline, CDR1 is SGHDN and CDR2 is FVKESK. CDR3 in DNA: TGTGCCAGCAGCCAAGAGAGGGGGTCCAGCTCCTACGAGCAGTACTTC. As protein: CASSQERGSSSYEQYF.

J is TRBJ1-1 and V is TRBV7-2; TRBD1 might be the D (5 bases). The CDR3 extends over 16 amino acids. V was shortened by 4 bases and J by 2 bases, with 17 bases between the two germline ends. Looked up from germline, CDR1 is SGHTA and CDR2 is FQGNSA. CDR3 DNA sequence: TGTGCCAGCAGCTCCCAGGGTACCCCGGTTAACACTGAAGCTTTCTTT. This codes for CASSSQGTPVNTEAFF. The full variable domain, with the rest looked up from reference TRBV7-2 and TRBJ1-1, is GAGVSQSPSNKVTEKGKDVELRCDPISGHTALYWYRQSLGQGLEFLIYFQGNSAPDKSGLPSDRFSAERTGGSVSTLTIQRTQQEDSAVYLCASSSQGTPVNTEAFFGQGTRLTVV.

V gene TRBV5-1 combines with J gene TRBJ2-2, with D perhaps matching TRBD1 (6 bases). Germline V lookup: CDR1 SGHRS, CDR2 YFSETQ. V gave up 2 bases and J gave up 2 bases, with 13 bases separating them. The CDR3 sequence is 16 residues long. The CDR3 sequence is CASSFRGRGNTGELFF. CDR3 in DNA: TGCGCCAGCAGCTTTAGGGGCAGGGGAAACACCGGGGAGCTGTTTTTT.

The chain links TRBV6-1 to TRBJ2-7; no clear D gene. V was trimmed by 2 bases and J by 0 bases, leaving 11 bases between them. Germline V lookup: CDR1 MNHNS, CDR2 SASEGT. The CDR3 extends over 15 amino acids. As DNA, the CDR3 is TGTGCCAGCAGTGAATCGGCGGCGAGCTCCTACGAGCAGTACTTC. It encodes CASSESAASSYEQYF.

The rearrangement joins TRBV11-2 to TRBJ1-1; 8 positions agree with TRBD1. After removal of 2 bases from V and 10 bases from J, the junction contained 6 bases not matched to a gene. The CDR3 consists of 13 residues. Germline CDR1 reads SGHAT; CDR2 reads FQNNGV. This CDR3 is CASSLQGQVTAFF. In DNA, the CDR3 is TGTGCCAGCAGCTTACAGGGACAGGTAACAGCTTTCTTT.

This sequence joins TRBV9 and TRBJ1-6; D not resolved. Germline V gives CDR1 SGDLS, CDR2 YYNGEE. This CDR3 region has 15 residues. The V and J ends lost 0 bases and 10 bases respectively, with 14 bases between them. CDR3 residues: CASSVDPARGSPLHF. Here the CDR3 DNA reads TGTGCCAGCAGCGTAGATCCGGCCCGCGGGTCACCCCTCCACTTT.

CDR3 region: CASSLEPGVGANVLTF. CDR3 coding DNA: TGTGCCAGCAGCTTAGAGCCCGGGGTTGGGGCCAACGTCCTGACTTTC. This chain uses TRBV11-2 with TRBJ2-6; D is possibly TRBD2 (5 bases). V lost 0 bases and J 3 bases, leaving 9 bases between the germline ends. The CDR3 covers 16 residues. The germline V gene encodes CDR1 SGHAT and CDR2 FQNNGV.

The chain joins TRBV7-2 to TRBJ2-3; D possibly corresponds to TRBD1 (5 bases). Deletions cut 4 bases from V and 3 bases from J, with 20 bases between. This CDR3 region has 17 residues. The germline gives CDR1 SGHTA, CDR2 FQGNSA. The CDR3 spells CASSSPQGSRRTDTQYF. In DNA form, the CDR3 reads TGTGCCAGCAGCTCGCCTCAGGGTTCACGAAGAACAGATACGCAGTATTTT.

The chain uses TRBV27 and TRBJ2-1; 8 bases fit TRBD2. In germline, CDR1 is MNHEY, CDR2 SMNVEV (reference sequence). CDR3 length equals 15 residues. Trimming cost V 6 bases and J 6 bases; bases outside gene matches: 10. In DNA form, the CDR3 reads TGTGCCAGCAGCCACGGGACTAGGCTACTCAATGAGCAGTTCTTC. Translated: CASSHGTRLLNEQFF.

This sequence joins TRBV19 and TRBJ1-5; TRBD1 matches at 9 bases. With 3 bases clipped from V and 4 bases from J, the junction kept 4 bases outside the gene matches. The CDR3 has 15 amino acids. The germline CDR1 and CDR2 sequences are LNHDA and SQIVND (reference sequence). CDR3 in amino acids: CASSMGDRENQPQHF. The CDR3 DNA follows: TGTGCCAGTAGTATGGGGGACAGGGAGAATCAGCCCCAGCATTTT.

The chain couples TRBV9 to TRBJ1-2, with D uncertain. The length of the CDR3 is 15 residues. V was clipped by 4 bases and J by 3 bases, with 16 bases between them. The V gene's germline CDR1 is SGDLS and CDR2 YYNGEE. The CDR3 here is CASSPAPRADYGYTF. The DNA for the CDR3 is TGTGCCAGCAGCCCGGCCCCGAGGGCCGACTATGGCTACACCTTC.

The chain couples TRBV5-4 to TRBJ2-1; D perhaps matches TRBD2 (7 bases). Germline V gene lookup returns CDR1 SGHNT and CDR2 YYREEE (reference sequence). This CDR3 has 13 amino acids. Trimming stripped 3 bases from V and 8 bases from J, with 12 bases between. The CDR3 protein is CASSWDTSDEQFF. Written as DNA, the CDR3 is TGTGCCAGCAGCTGGGACACTAGCGATGAGCAGTTCTTC.

V gene TRBV29-1 combines with J gene TRBJ1-1, with D maybe TRBD1 (6 bases). Germline CDR1 is SQVTM and CDR2 is ANQGSEA. V was shortened by 4 bases and J by 4 bases, with 25 bases between the two germline ends. This CDR3 is built from 17 residues. This CDR3 is CSVGGLQGFQLGTEAFF. The DNA for the CDR3 is TGCAGCGTTGGTGGTTTACAGGGATTTCAGTTGGGCACTGAAGCTTTCTTT.

The genes are TRBV9 and TRBJ2-1; D is unresolved. Germline CDR1 SGDLS, CDR2 YYNGEE. With 0 bases removed from V and 3 bases from J, the gap between germline ends came to 4 bases. This CDR3 region has 13 residues. The CDR3 nucleotides are TGTGCCAGCAGCGTAGCTAGCTACAATGAGCAGTTCTTC. Translating gives CASSVASYNEQFF.

V usage is TRBV15 and J usage is TRBJ1-1; TRBD1 is a possible D gene (6 bases). CDR1 is LNHNV and CDR2 is YYDKDF in the germline V gene (reference sequence). This CDR3 has 14 residues. The V gene lost 1 base and the J gene lost 4 bases, with 10 bases spanning the gap. CDR3 amino acids: CATSRAAGVTEAFF. The CDR3 nucleotides are TGTGCCACCAGCAGAGCTGCAGGGGTCACTGAAGCTTTCTTT.

The rearrangement uses TRBV11-3 and TRBJ2-3, with 10 nucleotides matching TRBD2. Germline-derived CDR1 and CDR2 are SGHNT and YENEEA. J gave up 0 bases and V 1 base, and 4 bases lay outside the gene matches. CDR3 length equals 17 residues. The CDR3 nucleotides read TGTGCCAGCAGCTTAGGAGGACTAGCGGAAAGCACAGATACGCAGTATTTT. It is translated as CASSLGGLAESTDTQYF.

The chain joins TRBV11-1 to TRBJ1-1; D is ambiguous. Trimming stripped 5 bases from V and 8 bases from J, with 12 bases between. This CDR3 region has 12 residues. The germline V gene encodes CDR1 SGHAT and CDR2 FQDESV (reference sequence). The CDR3 DNA reads TGTGCCAGCAGCGCCCGGGGTTTCGAAGCTTTCTTT. Its translation is CASSARGFEAFF.

This chain uses TRBV7-2 with TRBJ1-5; D unresolved. V was cut by 5 bases and J by 2 bases, with 16 bases left in between. This CDR3 region has 16 residues. The V gene's germline CDR1 is SGHTA and CDR2 FQGNSA. The CDR3 bases are TGTGCCAGCAGCACCGACACCGGATTCGGCAATCAGCCCCAGCATTTT. Translation: CASSTDTGFGNQPQHF.

V gene TRBV28 combines with J gene TRBJ2-7, with 10 nucleotides matching TRBD1. The CDR3 spans 16 residues. V shed 8 bases, J shed 7 bases, and the junction held 17 bases outside the gene matches. CDR1 is MDHEN, CDR2 SYDVKM, per germline. The CDR3: CASRRAGTGARGEQYF. The CDR3 DNA is TGTGCCAGCCGACGAGCCGGGACAGGGGCCCGAGGGGAGCAGTACTTC.

V gene TRBV28 combines with J gene TRBJ1-5; D is undetermined. V was shortened by 6 bases and J by 0 bases, with 9 bases between the two germline ends. This CDR3 has 14 residues. The germline V gene has CDR1 MDHEN and CDR2 SYDVKM. The CDR3 here is CASSQVYSNQPQHF. The DNA of the CDR3 is TGTGCCAGCAGCCAGGTGTATAGCAATCAGCCCCAGCATTTT. The whole variable domain, filled in from reference TRBV28 and TRBJ1-5, reads DVKVTQSSRYLVKRTGEKVFLECVQDMDHENMFWYRQDPGLGLRLIYFSYDVKMKEKGDIPEGYSVSREKKERFSLILESASTNQTSMYLCASSQVYSNQPQHFGDGTRLSIL.

The V and J genes are TRBV2 and TRBJ2-3; 7 nucleotides align to TRBD2. CDR1 is SNHLY, CDR2 FYNNEI, per germline. The junction had 14 bases not matched to a gene; V was cut back by 10 bases and J by 1 base. The length of the CDR3 is 16 residues. The CDR3 protein is CATKTGLADRTDTQYF. DNA for the CDR3: TGTGCCACCAAAACCGGGCTAGCGGATCGCACAGATACGCAGTATTTT. Full variable domain (rest looked up from reference TRBV2 and TRBJ2-3): EPEVTQTPSHQVTQMGQEVILRCVPISNHLYFYWYRQILGQKVEFLVSFYNNEISEKSEIFDDQFSVERPDGSNFTLKIRSTKLEDSAMYFCATKTGLADRTDTQYFGPGTRLTVL.